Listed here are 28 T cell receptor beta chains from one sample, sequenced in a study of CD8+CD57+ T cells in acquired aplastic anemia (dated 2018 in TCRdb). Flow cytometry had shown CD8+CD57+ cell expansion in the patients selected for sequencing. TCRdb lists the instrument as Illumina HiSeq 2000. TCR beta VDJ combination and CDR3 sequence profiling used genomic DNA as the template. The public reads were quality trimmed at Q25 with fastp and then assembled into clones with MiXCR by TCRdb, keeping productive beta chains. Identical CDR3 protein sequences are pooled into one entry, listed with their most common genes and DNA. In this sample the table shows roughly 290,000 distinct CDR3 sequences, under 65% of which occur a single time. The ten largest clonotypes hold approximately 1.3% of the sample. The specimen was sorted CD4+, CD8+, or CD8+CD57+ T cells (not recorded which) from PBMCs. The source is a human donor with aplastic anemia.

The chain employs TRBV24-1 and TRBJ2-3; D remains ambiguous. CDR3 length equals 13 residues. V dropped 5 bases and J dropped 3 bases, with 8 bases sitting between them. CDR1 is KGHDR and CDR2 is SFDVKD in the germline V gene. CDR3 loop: CATSALSTDTQYF. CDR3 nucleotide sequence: TGTGCCACCAGTGCGCTGTCGACAGATACGCAGTATTTT.

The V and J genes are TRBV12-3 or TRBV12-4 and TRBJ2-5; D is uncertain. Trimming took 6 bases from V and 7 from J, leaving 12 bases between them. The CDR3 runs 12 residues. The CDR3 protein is CASSPSKLTQYF. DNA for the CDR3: TGTGCCAGCAGCCCAAGCAAGTTGACCCAGTACTTC.

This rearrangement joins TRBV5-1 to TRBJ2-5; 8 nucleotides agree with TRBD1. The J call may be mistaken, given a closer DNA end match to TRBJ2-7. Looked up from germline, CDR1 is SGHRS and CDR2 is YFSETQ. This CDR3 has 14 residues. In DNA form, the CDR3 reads TGCGCCAGCAGCAAGACAGGGGTCAGCCACGAGCAGTACTTC. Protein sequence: CASSKTGVSHEQYF.

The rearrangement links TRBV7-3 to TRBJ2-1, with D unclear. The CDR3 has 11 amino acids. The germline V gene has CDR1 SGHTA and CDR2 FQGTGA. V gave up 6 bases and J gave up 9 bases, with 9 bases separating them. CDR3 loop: CASSKSFEQFF. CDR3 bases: TGTGCCAGCAGTAAAAGCTTTGAGCAGTTCTTC.

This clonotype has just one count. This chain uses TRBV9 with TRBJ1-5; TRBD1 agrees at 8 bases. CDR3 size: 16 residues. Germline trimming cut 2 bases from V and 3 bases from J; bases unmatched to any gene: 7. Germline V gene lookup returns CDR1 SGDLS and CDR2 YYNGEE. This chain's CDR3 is CASSVYPDRDNQPQHF. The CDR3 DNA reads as TGTGCCAGCAGCGTCTATCCGGACAGGGACAATCAGCCCCAGCATTTT.

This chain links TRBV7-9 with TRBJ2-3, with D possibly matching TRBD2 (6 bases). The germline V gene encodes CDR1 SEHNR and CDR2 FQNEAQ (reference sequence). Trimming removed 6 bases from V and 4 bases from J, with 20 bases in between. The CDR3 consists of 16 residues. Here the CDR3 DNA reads TGTGCCAGCAGGAGGAGGAGGGACTCAGCGGCAGATACGCAGTATTTT. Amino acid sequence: CASRRRRDSAADTQYF.

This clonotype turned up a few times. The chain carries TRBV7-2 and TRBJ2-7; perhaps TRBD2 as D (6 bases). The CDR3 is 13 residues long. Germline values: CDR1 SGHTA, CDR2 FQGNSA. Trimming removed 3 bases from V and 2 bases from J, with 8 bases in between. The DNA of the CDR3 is TGTGCCAGCAGCTTTGGCGGGGCCTACGAGCAGTACTTC. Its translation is CASSFGGAYEQYF.

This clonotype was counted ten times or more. The CDR3 protein is CSASSGGATQETQYF. The CDR3, as DNA: TGCAGTGCTAGTAGCGGGGGGGCCACCCAAGAGACCCAGTACTTC. J is TRBJ2-5 and V is TRBV20-1, with 11 bases that match TRBD2. The CDR3 sequence is 15 residues long. V was pared by 3 bases and J by 1 base, with 4 bases of the junction left unmatched. The germline V gene has CDR1 DFQATT and CDR2 SNEGSKA (reference sequence).

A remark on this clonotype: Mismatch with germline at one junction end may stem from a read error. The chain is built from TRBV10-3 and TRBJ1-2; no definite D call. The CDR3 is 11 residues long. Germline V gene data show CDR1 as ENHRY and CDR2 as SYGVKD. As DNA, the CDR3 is TGTGCCATCAAAGAGGGAAGGGTTTGGGCCTTC. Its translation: CAIKEGRVWAF.

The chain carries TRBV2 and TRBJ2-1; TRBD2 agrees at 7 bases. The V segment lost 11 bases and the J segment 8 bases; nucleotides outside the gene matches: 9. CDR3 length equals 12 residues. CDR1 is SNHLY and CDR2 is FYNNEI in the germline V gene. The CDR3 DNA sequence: TGTGCCGGCTCGCGGGAGAGCTATGAGCAGTTCTTC. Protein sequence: CAGSRESYEQFF.

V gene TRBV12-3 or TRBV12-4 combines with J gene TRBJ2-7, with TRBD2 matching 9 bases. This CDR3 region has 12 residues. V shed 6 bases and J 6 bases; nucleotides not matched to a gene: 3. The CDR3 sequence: CASRREGGEQYF. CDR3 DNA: TGTGCCAGCAGGCGGGAGGGTGGCGAGCAGTACTTC.

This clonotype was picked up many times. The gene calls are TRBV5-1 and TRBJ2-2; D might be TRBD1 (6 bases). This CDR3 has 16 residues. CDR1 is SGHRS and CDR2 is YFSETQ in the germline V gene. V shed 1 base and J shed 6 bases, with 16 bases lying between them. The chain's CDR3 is CASSLQQGSTSGELFF. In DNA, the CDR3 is TGCGCCAGCAGCTTGCAACAGGGAAGTACGTCCGGGGAGCTGTTTTTT. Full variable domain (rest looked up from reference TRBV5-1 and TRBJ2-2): KAGVTQTPRYLIKTRGQQVTLSCSPISGHRSVSWYQQTPGQGLQFLFEYFSETQRNKGNFPGRFSGRQFSNSRSEMNVSTLELGDSALYLCASSLQQGSTSGELFFGEGSRLTVL.

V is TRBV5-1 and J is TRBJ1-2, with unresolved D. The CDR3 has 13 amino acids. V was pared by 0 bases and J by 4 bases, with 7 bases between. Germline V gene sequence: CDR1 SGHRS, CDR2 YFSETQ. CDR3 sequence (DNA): TGCGCCAGCAGCTTGGATCCCAGCTATGGCTACACCTTC. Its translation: CASSLDPSYGYTF.

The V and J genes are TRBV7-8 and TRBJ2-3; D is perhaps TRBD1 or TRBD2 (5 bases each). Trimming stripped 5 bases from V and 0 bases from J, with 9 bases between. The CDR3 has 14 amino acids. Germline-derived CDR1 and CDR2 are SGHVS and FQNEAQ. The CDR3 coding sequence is TGTGCCAGCAGCAGAGGGGCCAGCACAGATACGCAGTATTTT. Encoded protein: CASSRGASTDTQYF.

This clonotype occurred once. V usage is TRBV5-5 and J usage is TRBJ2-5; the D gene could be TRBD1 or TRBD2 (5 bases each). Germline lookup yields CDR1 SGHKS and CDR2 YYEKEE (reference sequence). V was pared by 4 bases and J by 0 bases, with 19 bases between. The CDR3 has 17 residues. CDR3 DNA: TGTGCCAGCAGCCTTGTGGGGGTCCCAACCCACCAAGAGACCCAGTACTTC. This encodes CASSLVGVPTHQETQYF.

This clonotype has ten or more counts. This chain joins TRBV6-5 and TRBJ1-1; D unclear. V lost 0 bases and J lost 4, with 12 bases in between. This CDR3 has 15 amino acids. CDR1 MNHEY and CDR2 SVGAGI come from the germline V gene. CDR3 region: CASSYSRRAGTEAFF. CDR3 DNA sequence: TGTGCCAGCAGTTACTCGCGTAGGGCTGGCACTGAAGCTTTCTTT.

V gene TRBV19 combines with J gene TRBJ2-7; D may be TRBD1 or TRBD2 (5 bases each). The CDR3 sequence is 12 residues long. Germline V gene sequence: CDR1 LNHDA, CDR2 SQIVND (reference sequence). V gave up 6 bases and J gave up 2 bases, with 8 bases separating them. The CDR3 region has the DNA TGTGCCAGTAGGGGGGACGCCTACGAGCAGTACTTC. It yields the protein CASRGDAYEQYF.

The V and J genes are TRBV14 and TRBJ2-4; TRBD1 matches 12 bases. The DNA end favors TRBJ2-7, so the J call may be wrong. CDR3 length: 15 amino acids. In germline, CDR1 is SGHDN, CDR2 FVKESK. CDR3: CASSRTGTGGHEQYF. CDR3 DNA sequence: TGTGCCAGCAGCCGGACCGGGACAGGGGGCCACGAGCAGTACTTC.

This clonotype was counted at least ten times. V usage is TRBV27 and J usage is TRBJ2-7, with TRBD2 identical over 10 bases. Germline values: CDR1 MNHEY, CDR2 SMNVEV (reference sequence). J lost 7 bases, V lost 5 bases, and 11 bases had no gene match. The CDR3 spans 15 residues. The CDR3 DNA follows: TGTGCCAGCAGTCGGAAAGCGGGAGGGCCGAAAGAGCAGTACTTC. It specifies CASSRKAGGPKEQYF.

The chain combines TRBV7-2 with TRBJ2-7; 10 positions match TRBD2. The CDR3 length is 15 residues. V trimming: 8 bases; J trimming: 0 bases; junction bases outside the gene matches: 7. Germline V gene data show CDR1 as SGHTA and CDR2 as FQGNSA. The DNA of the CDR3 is TGTGCCAGCGTCCCTAGCGGGAGTTACTCCTACGAGCAGTACTTC. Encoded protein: CASVPSGSYSYEQYF. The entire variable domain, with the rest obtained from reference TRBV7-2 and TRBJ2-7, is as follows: GAGVSQSPSNKVTEKGKDVELRCDPISGHTALYWYRQSLGQGLEFLIYFQGNSAPDKSGLPSDRFSAERTGGSVSTLTIQRTQQEDSAVYLCASVPSGSYSYEQYFGPGTRLTVT.

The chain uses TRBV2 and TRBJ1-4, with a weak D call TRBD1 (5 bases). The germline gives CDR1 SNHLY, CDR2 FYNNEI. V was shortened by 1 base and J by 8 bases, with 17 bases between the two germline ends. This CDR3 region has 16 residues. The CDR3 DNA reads TGTGCCAGCAGTGAAGTTGGCAGGGAGGGATTCGAAAAACTGTTTTTT. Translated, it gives CASSEVGREGFEKLFF.

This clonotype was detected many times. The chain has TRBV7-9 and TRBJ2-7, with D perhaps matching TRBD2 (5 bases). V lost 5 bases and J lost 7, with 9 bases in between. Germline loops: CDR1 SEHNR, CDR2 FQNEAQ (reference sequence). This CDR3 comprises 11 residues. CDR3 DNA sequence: TGTGCCAGCAGCATAACGGGGGAGCAGTACTTC. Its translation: CASSITGEQYF.

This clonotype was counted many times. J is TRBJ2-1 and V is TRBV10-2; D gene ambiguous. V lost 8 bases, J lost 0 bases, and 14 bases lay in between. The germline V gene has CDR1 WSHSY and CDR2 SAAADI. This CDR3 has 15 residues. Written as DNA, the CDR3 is TGCGCCAGCTCCTTTTTGGGAAGCTCCTACAATGAGCAGTTCTTC. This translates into CASSFLGSSYNEQFF.

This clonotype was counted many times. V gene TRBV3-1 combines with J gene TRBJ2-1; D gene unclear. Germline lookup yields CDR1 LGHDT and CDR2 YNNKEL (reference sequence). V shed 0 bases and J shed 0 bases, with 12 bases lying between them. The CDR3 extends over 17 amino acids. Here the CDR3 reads CASSQDRSRPSYNEQFF. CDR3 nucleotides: TGTGCCAGCAGCCAAGATCGGAGCCGTCCCTCCTACAATGAGCAGTTCTTC.

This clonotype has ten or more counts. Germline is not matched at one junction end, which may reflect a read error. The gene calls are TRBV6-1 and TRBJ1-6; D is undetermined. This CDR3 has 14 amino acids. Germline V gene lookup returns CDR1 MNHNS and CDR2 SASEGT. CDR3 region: CANSDNDGDSPLHF. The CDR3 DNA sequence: TGTGCCAACAGTGACAACGACGGAGATTCACCCCTCCACTTT.

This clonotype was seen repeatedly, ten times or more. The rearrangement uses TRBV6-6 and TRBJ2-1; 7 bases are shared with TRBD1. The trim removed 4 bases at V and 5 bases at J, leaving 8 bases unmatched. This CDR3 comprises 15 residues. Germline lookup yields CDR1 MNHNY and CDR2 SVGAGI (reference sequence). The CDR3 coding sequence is TGTGCCAGCAGTTGGGCAGGGGGTTCGGACAATGAGCAGTTCTTC. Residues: CASSWAGGSDNEQFF.

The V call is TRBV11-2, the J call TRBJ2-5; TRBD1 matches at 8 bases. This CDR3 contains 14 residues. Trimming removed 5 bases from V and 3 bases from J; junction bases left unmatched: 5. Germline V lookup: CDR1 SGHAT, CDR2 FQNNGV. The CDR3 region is CASSRDRTEETQYF. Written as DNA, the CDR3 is TGTGCCAGCAGCCGGGACAGGACCGAAGAGACCCAGTACTTC.

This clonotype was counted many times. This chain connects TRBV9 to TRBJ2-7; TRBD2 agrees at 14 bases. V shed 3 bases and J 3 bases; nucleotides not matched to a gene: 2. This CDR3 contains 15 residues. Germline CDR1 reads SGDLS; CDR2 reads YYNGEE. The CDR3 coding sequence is TGTGCCAGCAGCGACGGGACTAGCGGGAGCTACGAGCAGTACTTC. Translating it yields CASSDGTSGSYEQYF. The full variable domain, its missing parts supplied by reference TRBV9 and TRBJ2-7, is DSGVTQTPKHLITATGQRVTLRCSPRSGDLSVYWYQQSLDQGLQFLIQYYNGEERAKGNILERFSAQQFPDLHSELNLSSLELGDSALYFCASSDGTSGSYEQYFGPGTRLTVT.